This T cell receptor (beta chain) was documented in a study of radiation and T cells in renal cell carcinoma. The CDR3 contains 14 residues. Per the germline V gene, CDR1 is SGHNT and CDR2 is YENEEA. Trimming at V came to 3 bases and at J to 9 bases, leaving 8 bases not matched to a gene. The study, taken as a whole, reports: Without pretreatment biopsies, baseline tumor clonotype presence was undetermined. From baseline, blood top tumor clonotypes peaked at 2 weeks post-radiation.

Note on this clone: Its specificity is unknown.

Profiled with immunoSEQ multiplex PCR; TCRdb holds only in-frame clones, not every one. Among some 70,000 clones listed, about 80% were seen once. The time point: blood 2 weeks post-SBRT. Treatment reported: 15 Gy SBRT to primary tumor, nephrectomy 4 weeks later. The chain employs TRBV11-3 and TRBJ2-1; 7 positions agree with TRBD2. This receptor was obtained from a man between 60 and 75 years old with renal cell carcinoma. Material: blood, obtained from a patient whose treatment included radiotherapy and nephrectomy. The DNA for the CDR3 is TGTGCCAGCAGCTTGGGCGGGAGATACGGTGAGCAGTTCTTC. Translating gives CASSLGGRYGEQFF.